The next 27 T cell receptor beta chains were all read from a single sample in a study of beta chain features in type 1 diabetes. Study-wide results and limits: Shortening of TCRB CDR3s, moderate but significant, appeared in all four CD4+ subsets of Type 1 diabetes patients.

Antigens of these TCRs are unknown. The whole isolated RNA underwent reverse transcription, so sequencing captured expressed TCRB transcripts. Repertoires were generated with immunoSEQ multiplex PCR, while TCRdb's copy carries only in-frame clones and drops some. The sample yields some 660,000 clones, around 15% seen once. Sequences were obtained from naive CD4+ T cells from blood. These receptors were taken from a man aged 18 to 29 with type 1 diabetes.

J is TRBJ2-5 and V is TRBV4-1; D uncertain. Germline CDR1 reads MGHRA; CDR2 reads YSYEKL. Trimming cost V 4 bases and J 5 bases, with 11 bases left between them. The CDR3 is made up of 13 amino acids. This chain's CDR3 is CASSRSPQETQYF. In DNA, the CDR3 is TGCGCCAGCAGCCGTAGCCCGCAGGAGACCCAGTACTTC.

The chain couples TRBV5-1 to TRBJ2-3; 7 bases are a match to TRBD2. V trimming: 2 bases; J trimming: 2 bases; junction bases outside the gene matches: 5. CDR3 length equals 15 residues. Germline assignment: CDR1 SGHRS and CDR2 YFSETQ. CDR3 region: CASSLGLVDTDTQYF. The CDR3 coding sequence is TGCGCCAGCAGCTTAGGACTAGTCGACACAGATACGCAGTATTTT.

V and J are TRBV15 and TRBJ2-7; the D is unclear. The V gene lost 5 bases and the J gene lost 6 bases, with 14 bases spanning the gap. This CDR3 contains 13 residues. CDR1 LNHNV and CDR2 YYDKDF come from the germline V gene (reference sequence). The CDR3 coding sequence is TGTGCCACCAGCGGACCCCAGTCCGGCGAGCAGTACTTC. Translated: CATSGPQSGEQYF.

V and J are TRBV10-3 and TRBJ1-2; D possibly corresponds to TRBD1 (6 bases). Germline assignment: CDR1 ENHRY and CDR2 SYGVKD. CDR3 length: 13 amino acids. V lost 8 bases to trimming and J lost 1 base, with 11 bases between them. The CDR3 here is CAIHRDINYGYTF. The CDR3 bases are TGTGCCATCCACAGGGATATTAACTATGGCTACACCTTC.

The sample holds a few counts of this clone. The V call is TRBV7-9, the J call TRBJ2-7; D is possibly TRBD1 (6 bases). This CDR3 contains 15 residues. Germline V gene sequence: CDR1 SEHNR, CDR2 FQNEAQ (reference sequence). The ends were cut back, 1 base at V and 3 bases at J, with 13 bases in the middle. This CDR3 is CASSLGRQAFYEQYF. The DNA for the CDR3 is TGTGCCAGCAGCTTAGGTAGACAGGCCTTCTACGAGCAGTACTTC.

V is TRBV5-1 and J is TRBJ2-7; D remains unclear. Deletions cut 0 bases from V and 4 bases from J, with 14 bases between. Germline CDR1 SGHRS, CDR2 YFSETQ. This CDR3 is 15 amino acids long. The CDR3 DNA reads as TGCGCCAGCAGCTTGGCCACCCAGACCAATTACGAGCAGTACTTC. Protein product: CASSLATQTNYEQYF.

There are a few counts of this clone. The chain joins TRBV14 to TRBJ2-2; D tentatively fits TRBD1 or TRBD2 (5 bases each). Deletions cut 6 bases from V and 1 base from J, with 9 bases between. Germline CDR1 and CDR2: SGHDN and FVKESK. The CDR3 consists of 14 residues. The CDR3, as DNA: TGTGCCAGCAGGGGACCGCTGAACACCGGGGAGCTGTTTTTT. Translation: CASRGPLNTGELFF.

To note about this clone: This sample includes further DNA sequences coding for the same CDR3. The chain is built from TRBV28 and TRBJ1-2; the D is unclear. This CDR3 has 13 residues. The V and J ends lost 3 bases and 4 bases respectively, with 9 bases between them. Germline V CDR1 and CDR2: MDHEN, SYDVKM. This CDR3 is CASSLVGGYGYTF. The CDR3 nucleotides are TGTGCCAGCAGTTTGGTGGGTGGCTATGGCTACACCTTC.

There are a few counts of this clone. The CDR3 DNA reads TGTGCCAGCTCGCGGGGTGCCTACGAGCAGTACTTC. It translates to CASSRGAYEQYF. The chain has TRBV28 and TRBJ2-7; possibly TRBD2 for D (6 bases). The germline V gene encodes CDR1 MDHEN and CDR2 SYDVKM. The CDR3 runs to 12 residues. Trimming removed 8 bases from V and 2 bases from J, with 10 bases in between.

The rearrangement joins TRBV6-5 to TRBJ2-1; perhaps TRBD2 as D (6 bases). This CDR3 has 16 amino acids. V gave up 2 bases and J gave up 5 bases, with 16 bases separating them. Germline values: CDR1 MNHEY, CDR2 SVGAGI. The CDR3 coding sequence is TGTGCCAGCAGTTACGACGCGGCGGGGATCAACAATGAGCAGTTCTTC. Translating it yields CASSYDAAGINNEQFF.

The chain employs TRBV10-3 and TRBJ2-5, with 9 bases that match TRBD1. Germline CDR1 is ENHRY and CDR2 is SYGVKD. V trimming: 6 bases; J trimming: 2 bases; junction bases outside the gene matches: 4. The CDR3 spans 14 residues. CDR3 DNA: TGTGCCATCAGCTCGGGACAGGGTCAAGAGACCCAGTACTTC. This sequence encodes CAISSGQGQETQYF.

This clone came up a few times. The CDR3 DNA follows: TGTGCCAGCAGCCCCGGTCCTGGAAACACCATATATTTT. It is translated as CASSPGPGNTIYF. The rearrangement uses TRBV7-3 and TRBJ1-3, with no clear D. The CDR3 is made up of 13 amino acids. Germline V gene lookup returns CDR1 SGHTA and CDR2 FQGTGA. The ends were cut back, 5 bases at V and 2 bases at J, with 7 bases in the middle.

The gene calls are TRBV10-3 and TRBJ2-7; 9 bases are shared with TRBD1. This CDR3 spans 14 amino acids. The germline V gene has CDR1 ENHRY and CDR2 SYGVKD. The V gene end was trimmed by 6 bases and the J gene end by 1 base; junction bases not matched to a gene: 4. This CDR3 reads CAIRGTGNSYEQYF. The CDR3 DNA follows: TGTGCCATCAGAGGGACAGGGAATTCCTACGAGCAGTACTTC.

This clone was detected a few times. The chain carries TRBV9 and TRBJ2-3, with TRBD2 as a possible D gene (6 bases). Trimming shortened V by 0 bases and J by 9 bases, and 11 bases separated the two germline ends. Germline V lookup: CDR1 SGDLS, CDR2 YYNGEE. The length of the CDR3 is 13 residues. This CDR3 is CASSVGGGITQYF. DNA for the CDR3: TGTGCCAGCAGCGTAGGTGGAGGGATAACGCAGTATTTT.

The chain carries TRBV7-9 and TRBJ2-5; no firm D call. Trimming stripped 4 bases from V and 5 bases from J, with 17 bases between. From germline, CDR1 is SEHNR and CDR2 FQNEAQ (reference sequence). The CDR3 runs 15 residues. CDR3 in amino acids: CASSSSPTGMETQYF. CDR3 coding DNA: TGTGCCAGCAGCTCCTCCCCGACGGGCATGGAGACCCAGTACTTC.

This clone occurred a few times. The V call is TRBV18, the J call TRBJ1-3; possible D gene TRBD1, 6 bases. Germline V gene lookup returns CDR1 KGHSH and CDR2 LQKENI. The germline V and J ends were trimmed by 5 bases and 2 bases, with 16 bases remaining between them. The CDR3 is made up of 16 amino acids. The CDR3 sequence is CASSNKAGATGNTIYF. The CDR3 region has the DNA TGTGCCAGCTCAAATAAGGCGGGGGCCACTGGAAACACCATATATTTT.

The table lists this clone with a few counts. This chain links TRBV7-9 with TRBJ2-3, with 10 bases that match TRBD2. Germline V gene data show CDR1 as SEHNR and CDR2 as FQNEAQ (reference sequence). The CDR3 sequence is 16 residues long. Trimming at V came to 4 bases and at J to 1 base, leaving 5 bases not matched to a gene. The CDR3: CASSSTSGLGTDTQYF. The CDR3 bases are TGTGCCAGCAGCTCGACTAGCGGGTTGGGCACAGATACGCAGTATTTT.

In its sample, this clone was seen a few times. The chain links TRBV5-1 to TRBJ2-1, with TRBD2 matching 8 bases. Trimming at V came to 4 bases and at J to 15 bases, leaving 15 bases not matched to a gene. Per germline, CDR1 SGHRS and CDR2 YFSETQ. This CDR3 is built from 14 residues. The CDR3 nucleotides read TGCGCCAGCAGCCAAGAAGCGGGAGCTGGAAGTCGGTTCTTC. Translation: CASSQEAGAGSRFF.

This clone was picked up a small number of times. The V call is TRBV25-1, the J call TRBJ2-1; tentatively, D is TRBD2 (6 bases). CDR1 and CDR2 (germline): MGHDK, SYGVNS. The V and J ends lost 2 bases and 8 bases respectively, with 22 bases between them. The CDR3 has 17 amino acids. The CDR3 DNA reads TGTGCCAGCAGTGAAGGAGGGACTTCCCTCCAGACATATGAGCAGTTCTTC. It is translated as CASSEGGTSLQTYEQFF.

This sequence joins TRBV29-1 and TRBJ1-1; D is uncertain. This CDR3 spans 14 amino acids. Deletions cut 3 bases from V and 5 bases from J, with 16 bases between. Per germline, CDR1 SQVTM and CDR2 ANQGSEA. DNA for the CDR3: TGCAGCGTTGATGGCCGCGGGCGGAGGACTGAAGCTTTCTTT. This encodes CSVDGRGRRTEAFF.

The chain has TRBV11-2 and TRBJ2-7; 8 bases line up with TRBD2. Germline assignment: CDR1 SGHAT and CDR2 FQNNGV. The CDR3 extends over 14 amino acids. V lost 9 bases and J lost 2; bases outside the gene matches: 9. DNA for the CDR3: TGTGCCAGTTTGGCGGCGGGGGGACCCTACGAGCAGTACTTC. Residues: CASLAAGGPYEQYF.

The V call is TRBV6-5, the J call TRBJ1-2; tentatively, D is TRBD1 (6 bases). V lost 6 bases to trimming and J lost 1 base, with 9 bases between them. The CDR3 is 13 residues long. Germline-derived CDR1 and CDR2 are MNHEY and SVGAGI. The CDR3 nucleotides read TGTGCCAGCAGAACAGGGAATAACTATGGCTACACCTTC. This gives the protein CASRTGNNYGYTF.

The chain uses TRBV27 and TRBJ2-7; 9 positions match TRBD2. The CDR3 loop spans 16 amino acids. Per the germline V gene, CDR1 is MNHEY and CDR2 is SMNVEV (reference sequence). V was pared by 7 bases and J by 3 bases, with 13 bases of the junction left unmatched. CDR3 DNA sequence: TGTGCCAGCACCTCCGTGGTAGCGGGAGTTAACTACGAGCAGTACTTC. Protein product: CASTSVVAGVNYEQYF.

This clone was observed a few times. This chain joins TRBV9 and TRBJ2-2, with TRBD2 identical over 14 bases. This CDR3 spans 18 amino acids. V lost 3 bases to trimming and J lost 6 bases; unmatched junction nucleotides: 10. From germline, CDR1 is SGDLS and CDR2 YYNGEE. The CDR3 sequence: CASSATGTSGRRSGELFF. The CDR3 DNA reads as TGTGCCAGCAGCGCCACTGGGACTAGCGGGAGAAGGTCCGGGGAGCTGTTTTTT.

This chain links TRBV30 with TRBJ2-3, with D possibly TRBD2 on 6 matching bases. CDR1 is GTSNPN, CDR2 SVGIG, per germline (reference sequence). This CDR3 has 16 residues. Trimming took off 5 bases at V and 3 bases at J, with 21 bases between the two ends. The CDR3 spells CAWVTLAPRRTDTQYF. DNA of the CDR3: TGTGCCTGGGTCACTCTAGCGCCGAGGAGGACAGATACGCAGTATTTT.

V and J are TRBV18 and TRBJ1-5; tentative D call: TRBD1 (5 bases). Germline CDR1 reads KGHSH; CDR2 reads LQKENI. V was trimmed by 2 bases and J by 5 bases, leaving 7 bases between them. The CDR3 totals 13 residues. CDR3 amino acids: CASSPGGYQPQHF. The CDR3 nucleotides are TGTGCCAGCTCACCAGGGGGGTATCAGCCCCAGCATTTT.

In its sample, this clone was seen a few times. The rearrangement joins TRBV7-9 to TRBJ2-1; tentatively, D is TRBD1 (7 bases). The CDR3 consists of 11 residues. V lost 5 bases and J 9 bases, leaving 8 bases between the germline ends. Germline V gene lookup returns CDR1 SEHNR and CDR2 FQNEAQ (reference sequence). CDR3 nucleotides: TGTGCCAGCAGCCAGGGGGGTGAGCAGTTCTTC. Translation: CASSQGGEQFF.